The 6 T cell receptor beta chains reported below all come from one sample, sequenced in a study of T cell clonality in common variable immunodeficiency. Assay: immunoSEQ multiplex PCR; the TCRdb copy retains only in-frame clones and omits some. This sample shows more than 55,000 clones and no singletons; over 1.5% rests with the ten largest. Input material: peripheral blood mononuclear cells. These receptors came from a person between 18 and 69 years old in good health.

In its sample, this clone was seen many times. The read terminates 3 residues before the CDR3 end, so the remaining end is supplied by the germline J gene. The J gene is TRBJ2-3, the V gene TRBV4-1; D uncertain. The germline V and J ends were trimmed by 0 bases and 0 bases, with 7 bases remaining between them. Germline CDR1 MGHRA, CDR2 YSYEKL. This CDR3 is 15 amino acids long. This CDR3 is CASSQDTTSTDTQYF. The sequenced part of the CDR3 DNA is TGCGCCAGCAGCCAAGATACTACTAGCACAGATACG.

This clone appeared many times. The read falls 3 residues short of the CDR3 end, and the missing part is taken from the germline J gene. The rearrangement links TRBV6-2 or TRBV6-3 to TRBJ2-1; D uncertain. Trimming left V 3 bases short and J 6 bases short, with 6 bases between. This CDR3 is 12 amino acids long. CDR1 MNHEY and CDR2 SVGEGT come from the germline V gene. CDR3 amino acids: CASSYPSNEQFF. The CDR3 bases that were read are TGTGCCAGCAGTTATCCTTCCAATGAG.

This clone was seen at least ten times. The read terminates 3 residues ahead of where the CDR3 ends, so the germline J gene completes it. The chain joins TRBV4-2 to TRBJ2-6; TRBD1 aligns across 12 bases. Unmatched junction bases numbered 11, after V lost 4 bases and J lost 1 base. This CDR3 is built from 20 residues. Germline V lookup: CDR1 LGHNA, CDR2 YNFKEQ. The CDR3 reads CASSPPGSGQGASGANVLTF. The CDR3 bases that were read are TGTGCCAGCAGCCCACCTGGTTCGGGACAGGGGGCGTCTGGGGCCAACGTC.

The sample holds many counts of this clone. The CDR3 end is not reached by the read, which stops 3 residues before it; the germline J gene fills it in. The chain recombines TRBV19 with TRBJ1-2; 7 positions agree with TRBD1. The germline V gene has CDR1 LNHDA and CDR2 SQIVND (reference sequence). J was trimmed by 7 bases and V by 4 bases; bases with no gene match: 9. The CDR3 is 14 amino acids. CDR3 DNA (partial): TGTGCCAGTAGTACTACAAGGGGGCAGCGTGGC. Amino acid sequence: CASSTTRGQRG. The complete CDR3 reads CASSTTRGQRGYTF.

Ten or more counts support this clone. The junction departs from the called germline gene at one end, perhaps through a read error. The read terminates 3 residues ahead of where the CDR3 ends, so the germline J gene completes it. The chain employs TRBV4-2 and TRBJ1-4, with TRBD1 as a possible D gene (6 bases). The CDR3 loop spans 14 amino acids. CDR1 LGHNA and CDR2 YNFKEQ come from the germline V gene. The CDR3: CASSVTGSPEKLFF. Incomplete CDR3 DNA: TGCGCCAGCAGCGTGACAGGTTCGCCGGAAAAA.

The table lists this clone with many counts. The read stops 3 residues short of the end of the CDR3; the missing end is completed from the germline J gene. This chain links TRBV19 with TRBJ2-1, with D possibly matching TRBD2 (6 bases). In germline, CDR1 is LNHDA, CDR2 SQIVND (reference sequence). This CDR3 spans 15 amino acids. The V and J ends lost 6 bases and 4 bases respectively, with 16 bases between them. Incomplete CDR3 DNA: TGTGCCAGTAGCAGCGGGTGGACCGGATACAATGAG. Translated: CASSSGWTGYNE. The CDR3 in full is CASSSGWTGYNEQFF. The whole variable domain, remainder taken from reference TRBV19 and TRBJ2-1, is DGGITQSPKYLFRKEGQNVTLSCEQNLNHDAMYWYRQDPGQGLRLIYYSQIVNDFQKGDIAEGYSVSREKKESFPLTVTSAQKNPTAFYLCASSSGWTGYNEQFFGPGTRLTVL.